Only one count was recorded for the clone carrying this T cell receptor beta chain. The data were produced by immunoSEQ multiplex PCR, yet TCRdb's version contains in-frame clones alone and is incomplete. The sample has hundreds of thousands of clones, approximately 90% seen once. This CDR3 spans 20 amino acids. Germline V gene sequence: CDR1 MNHNS, CDR2 SASEGT. Deletions cut 1 base from V and 8 bases from J, with 30 bases between. This sample is part of a study of blood T cell repertoires in COVID-19. The sequenced sample was peripheral blood. The receptor was derived from a young man with active or convalescent COVID-19. V gene TRBV6-1 combines with J gene TRBJ2-1, with D possibly TRBD2 on 10 matching bases. The DNA for the CDR3 is TGTGCCAGCAGTGAAGACCCGGGACAGGGATGGAGCGGGAGGGTCGATGAGCAGTTCTTC. Amino acid sequence: CASSEDPGQGWSGRVDEQFF.